This T cell receptor beta chain derives from a study of OX40 agonist ivuxolimab in advanced cancers. Study summary: Patients were dosed with the agonistic anti-OX40 (CD134) antibody ivuxolimab.

Regarding the study as a whole: Doses of 0.1 to 3.0 mg/kg were accompanied by clonal expansion of CD4+ and CD8+ blood T cells by week 6. Among T cells, CD8+ cells averaged more expanded clones than CD4+ cells.

Patients who had autoimmune disease history or got systemic immunosuppression were left out. Libraries were prepared by immunoSEQ multiplex PCR; TCRdb keeps only in-frame clonotypes and omits some of them. The sample lists roughly 25,000 clones, about 77% occurring once. Per germline, CDR1 SGHTA and CDR2 FQGNSA. J lost 1 base, V lost 5 bases, and 7 bases had no gene match. CDR3 length: 15 amino acids. Remarks on this clone: Its antigen remains unidentified.

V gene TRBV7-2 combines with J gene TRBJ1-1; 7 bases agree with TRBD1. The specimen comprised CD4+ or CD8+ T cells sorted from blood, sampled in a trial of the OX40 agonist ivuxolimab. The receptor comes from an adult with an advanced solid tumor such as melanoma, head and neck, liver or kidney cancer. DNA for the CDR3: TGTGCCAGCAGCCCACGACAGGGCTGGAACACTGAAGCTTTCTTT. Translating gives CASSPRQGWNTEAFF. Full variable domain (missing parts from reference TRBV7-2 and TRBJ1-1): GAGVSQSPSNKVTEKGKDVELRCDPISGHTALYWYRQSLGQGLEFLIYFQGNSAPDKSGLPSDRFSAERTGGSVSTLTIQRTQQEDSAVYLCASSPRQGWNTEAFFGQGTRLTVV.